Listed below are T cell receptor beta chains from one sample, sequenced in a study of blood T cell repertoires in COVID-19. TCRdb's copy holds only in-frame clones and misses some; the assay was immunoSEQ multiplex PCR. The sample records around 40,000 clones, around 87% being singletons. Sequences were obtained from peripheral blood. The receptors were gathered from a man aged 40-49 years with COVID-19, enrolled during active disease. CDR3s include the opening cysteine and the closing phenylalanine or tryptophan. The D gene is left open where the match is weak. The size of a clone is reported for some rows only, either as once, few or many, or as a class for expanded clones.

d_gene	v_gene	len	j_gene	abundance	CDR3aa	CDR3nt
-	TRBV10-3	15	TRBJ2-3	-	CATAGSLGATDTQYF	TGTGCCACTGCAGGGTCCTTGGGGGCAACAGATACGCAGTATTTT
TRBD2	TRBV10-1	16	TRBJ2-5	-	CASSESGGDRKETQYF	TGCGCCAGCAGTGAGTCGGGAGGGGATCGGAAGGAGACCCAGTACTTC
TRBD2	TRBV19	13	TRBJ2-1	-	CASSAGDGNEQFF	TGTGCCAGTAGTGCGGGAGATGGGAATGAGCAGTTCTTC
TRBD1	TRBV7-9	18	TRBJ2-6	-	CASSSSMTGDRGANVLTF	TGTGCCAGCAGCTCGAGCATGACAGGGGATAGGGGGGCCAACGTCCTGACTTTC
TRBD2	TRBV11-2	16	TRBJ2-1	-	CASSLHGGLAGPTEFF	TGTGCCAGCAGCTTACACGGGGGACTAGCGGGACCCACCGAGTTCTTC
TRBD2	TRBV27	16	TRBJ2-7	-	CARTFSGGGTSYEQYF	TGTGCCAGGACCTTCTCGGGGGGGGGTACCTCCTACGAGCAGTACTTC
TRBD2	TRBV12-3/TRBV12-4	13	TRBJ2-1	-	CASSGTSGNEQFF	TGTGCCAGCAGCGGGACTAGCGGCAATGAGCAGTTCTTC
-	TRBV4-1	17	TRBJ2-3	-	CASSQDTFEADTDTQYF	TGCGCCAGCAGCCAAGATACCTTCGAAGCGGACACAGATACGCAGTATTTT
-	TRBV5-4	14	TRBJ2-7	once	CASSHAGSGYEQYF	TGTGCCAGCAGCCACGCCGGGTCGGGCTACGAGCAGTACTTC
TRBD2	TRBV11-1	14	TRBJ2-1	-	CASSALAGGHEQFF	TGTGCCAGCAGCGCACTAGCGGGGGGACATGAGCAGTTCTTC
TRBD1	TRBV4-2	16	TRBJ2-3	-	CASSQDWTGSTDTQYF	TGTGCCAGCAGCCAAGATTGGACAGGGAGCACAGATACGCAGTATTTT
-	TRBV4-1	18	TRBJ2-1	-	CASSQEASRLSGGNEQFF	TGCGCCAGCAGCCAAGAAGCGTCGCGACTTTCCGGGGGCAATGAGCAGTTCTTC
-	TRBV7-9	12	TRBJ1-4	-	CASRQGGEKLFF	TGTGCCAGCAGACAGGGTGGAGAAAAACTGTTTTTT
-	TRBV4-1	16	TRBJ1-1	-	CASSQEPWGGNTEALF	TGCGCCAGCAGCCAAGAACCTTGGGGGGGAAACACTGAAGCTCTCTTT
-	TRBV28	14	TRBJ1-2	-	CASSSSQGNYGYTF	TGTGCCAGCAGCAGCTCCCAGGGTAACTATGGCTACACCTTC
-	TRBV2	14	TRBJ1-6	-	CASRDRSYNSPLHF	TGTGCCAGCAGGGACAGATCCTATAATTCACCCCTCCACTTT
-	TRBV6-2/TRBV6-3	13	TRBJ1-1	few	CASSSQGLTEAFF	TGTGCCAGCAGTAGTCAGGGATTAACTGAAGCTTTCTTT
TRBD2	TRBV6-4	16	TRBJ2-1	-	CASRTQRGASYNEQFF	TGTGCCAGCAGGACCCAGCGGGGGGCCTCCTACAATGAGCAGTTCTTC
TRBD1	TRBV28	15	TRBJ2-2	-	CASSARTGRAGELFF	TGTGCCAGCAGTGCTCGGACAGGGCGGGCCGGGGAGCTGTTTTTT
TRBD2	TRBV6-4	14	TRBJ2-1	-	CASSEMGTTNEQFF	TGTGCCAGCAGTGAGATGGGGACTACAAATGAGCAGTTCTTC
TRBD2	TRBV5-6	14	TRBJ2-5	once	CASSLGLAFETQYF	TGTGCCAGCAGCTTGGGACTAGCCTTCGAGACCCAGTACTTC
-	TRBV11-3	13	TRBJ1-6	-	CASGPGENSPLHF	TGTGCCAGCGGGCCAGGGGAGAATTCACCCCTCCACTTT
TRBD2	TRBV5-6	15	TRBJ2-2	-	CASSFSGRNTGELFF	TGTGCCAGCAGCTTTAGCGGGAGGAACACCGGGGAGCTGTTTTTT
TRBD1	TRBV10-3	12	TRBJ1-1	once	CAIKGQPDEAFF	TGTGCCATCAAGGGACAGCCAGATGAAGCTTTCTTT
-	TRBV7-9	14	TRBJ2-2	-	CASSLRISTGELFF	TGTGCCAGCAGCCTGAGAATTTCCACCGGGGAGCTGTTTTTT
-	TRBV5-1	12	TRBJ2-7	few	CASSLGGEEQYF	TGCGCCAGCAGCTTAGGGGGGGAGGAGCAGTACTTC